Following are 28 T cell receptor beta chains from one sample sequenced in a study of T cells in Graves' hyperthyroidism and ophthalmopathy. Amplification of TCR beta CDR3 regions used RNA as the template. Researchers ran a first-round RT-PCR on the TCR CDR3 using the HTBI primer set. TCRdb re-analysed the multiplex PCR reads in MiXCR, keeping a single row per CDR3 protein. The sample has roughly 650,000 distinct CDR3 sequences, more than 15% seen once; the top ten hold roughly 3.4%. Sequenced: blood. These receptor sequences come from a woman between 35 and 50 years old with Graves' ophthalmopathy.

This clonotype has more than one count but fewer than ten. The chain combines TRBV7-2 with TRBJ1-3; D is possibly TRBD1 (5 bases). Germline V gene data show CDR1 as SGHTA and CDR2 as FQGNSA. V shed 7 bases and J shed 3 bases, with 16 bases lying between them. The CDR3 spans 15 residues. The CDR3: CASMQGLFRGNTIYF. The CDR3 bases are TGTGCCAGCATGCAGGGTTTGTTTCGTGGAAACACCATATATTTT.

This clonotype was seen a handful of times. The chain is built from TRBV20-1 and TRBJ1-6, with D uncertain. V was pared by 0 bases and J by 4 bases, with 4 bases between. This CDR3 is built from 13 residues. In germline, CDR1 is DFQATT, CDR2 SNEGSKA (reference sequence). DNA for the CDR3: TGCAGTGCTAGAGAACTTTATAATTCACCCCTCCACTTT. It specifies CSARELYNSPLHF.

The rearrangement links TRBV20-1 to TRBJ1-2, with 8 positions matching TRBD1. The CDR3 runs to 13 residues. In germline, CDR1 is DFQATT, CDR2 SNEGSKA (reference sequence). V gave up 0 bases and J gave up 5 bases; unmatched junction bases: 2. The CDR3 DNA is TGCAGTGCTAGAGATAACAGGGGGTATGGCTACACCTTC. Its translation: CSARDNRGYGYTF.

The CDR3 sequence: CASSVRDGLGDTQYF. CDR3 nucleotide sequence: TGTGCCAGCAGCGTTCGGGACGGATTGGGAGATACGCAGTATTTT. V usage is TRBV9 and J usage is TRBJ2-3; tentatively, D is TRBD1 or TRBD2 (5 bases each). CDR1 SGDLS and CDR2 YYNGEE come from the germline V gene. CDR3 length: 15 residues. The germline V and J ends were trimmed by 2 bases and 5 bases, with 15 bases remaining between them.

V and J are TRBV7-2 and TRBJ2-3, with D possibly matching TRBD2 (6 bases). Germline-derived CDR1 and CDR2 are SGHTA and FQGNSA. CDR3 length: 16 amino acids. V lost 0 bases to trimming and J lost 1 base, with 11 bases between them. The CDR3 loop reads CASSLALRGGTDTQYF. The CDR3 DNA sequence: TGTGCCAGCAGCTTAGCACTTCGCGGGGGCACAGATACGCAGTATTTT. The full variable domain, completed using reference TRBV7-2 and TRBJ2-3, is GAGVSQSPSNKVTEKGKDVELRCDPISGHTALYWYRQSLGQGLEFLIYFQGNSAPDKSGLPSDRFSAERTGGSVSTLTIQRTQQEDSAVYLCASSLALRGGTDTQYFGPGTRLTVL.

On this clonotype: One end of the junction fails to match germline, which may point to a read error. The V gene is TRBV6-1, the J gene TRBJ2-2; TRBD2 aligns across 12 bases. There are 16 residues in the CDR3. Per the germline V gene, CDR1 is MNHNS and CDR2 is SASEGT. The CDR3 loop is CVSTRLAGASTGELFF. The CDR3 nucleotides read TGTGTCAGCACACGACTAGCGGGAGCTAGCACCGGGGAGCTGTTTTTT.

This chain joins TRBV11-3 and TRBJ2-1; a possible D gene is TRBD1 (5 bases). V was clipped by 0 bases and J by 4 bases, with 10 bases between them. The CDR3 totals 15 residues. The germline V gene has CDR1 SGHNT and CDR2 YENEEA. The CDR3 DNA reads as TGTGCCAGCAGCTTAGATCAACAGGAATACAATGAGCAGTTCTTC. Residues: CASSLDQQEYNEQFF.

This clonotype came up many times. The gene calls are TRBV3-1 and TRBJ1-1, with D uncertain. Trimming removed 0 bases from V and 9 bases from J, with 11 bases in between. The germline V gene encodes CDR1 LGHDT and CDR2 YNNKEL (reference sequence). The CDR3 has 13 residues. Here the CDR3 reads CASSQDLWQQAFF. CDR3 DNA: TGTGCCAGCAGCCAAGATCTGTGGCAGCAAGCTTTCTTT.

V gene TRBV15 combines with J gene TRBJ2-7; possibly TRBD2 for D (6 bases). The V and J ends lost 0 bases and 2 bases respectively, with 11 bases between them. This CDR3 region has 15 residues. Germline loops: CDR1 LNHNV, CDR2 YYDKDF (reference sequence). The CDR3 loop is CATSRDGLPTYEQYF. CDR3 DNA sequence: TGTGCCACCAGCAGAGATGGACTACCAACCTACGAGCAGTACTTC.

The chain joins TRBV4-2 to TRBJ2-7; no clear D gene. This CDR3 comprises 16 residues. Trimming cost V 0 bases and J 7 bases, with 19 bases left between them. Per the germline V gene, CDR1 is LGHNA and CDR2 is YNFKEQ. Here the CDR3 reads CASSQELKAGMGEQYF. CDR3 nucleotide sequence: TGTGCCAGCAGCCAAGAATTGAAAGCAGGAATGGGGGAGCAGTACTTC.

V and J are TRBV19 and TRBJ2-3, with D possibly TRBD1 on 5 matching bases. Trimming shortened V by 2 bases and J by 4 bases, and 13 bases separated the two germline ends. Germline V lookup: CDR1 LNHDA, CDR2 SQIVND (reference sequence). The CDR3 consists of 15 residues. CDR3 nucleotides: TGTGCCAGTAGTATACTGGGGCAGGGTTCAGATACGCAGTATTTT. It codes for CASSILGQGSDTQYF.

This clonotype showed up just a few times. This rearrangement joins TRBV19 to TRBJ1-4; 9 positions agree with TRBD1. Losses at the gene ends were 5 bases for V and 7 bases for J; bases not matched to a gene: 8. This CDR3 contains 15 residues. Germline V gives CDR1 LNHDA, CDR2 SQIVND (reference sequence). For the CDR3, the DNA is TGTGCCAGTAGTTCGACAGGGGGGATCGGTGAAAAACTGTTTTTT. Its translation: CASSSTGGIGEKLFF.

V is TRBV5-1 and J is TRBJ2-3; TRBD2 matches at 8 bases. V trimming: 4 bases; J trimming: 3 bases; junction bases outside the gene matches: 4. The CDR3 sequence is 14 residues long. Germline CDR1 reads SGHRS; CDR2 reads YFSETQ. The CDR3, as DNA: TGCGCCAGCAGCACGGAGCGGGGGACAGATACGCAGTATTTT. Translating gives CASSTERGTDTQYF. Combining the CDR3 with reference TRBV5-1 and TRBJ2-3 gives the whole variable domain KAGVTQTPRYLIKTRGQQVTLSCSPISGHRSVSWYQQTPGQGLQFLFEYFSETQRNKGNFPGRFSGRQFSNSRSEMNVSTLELGDSALYLCASSTERGTDTQYFGPGTRLTVL.

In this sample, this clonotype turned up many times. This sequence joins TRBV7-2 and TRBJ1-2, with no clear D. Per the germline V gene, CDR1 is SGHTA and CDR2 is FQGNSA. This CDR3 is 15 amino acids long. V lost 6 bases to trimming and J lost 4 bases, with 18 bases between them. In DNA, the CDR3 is TGTGCCAGCAGACTCCCTGGGGATATAAGCTATGGCTACACCTTC. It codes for CASRLPGDISYGYTF.

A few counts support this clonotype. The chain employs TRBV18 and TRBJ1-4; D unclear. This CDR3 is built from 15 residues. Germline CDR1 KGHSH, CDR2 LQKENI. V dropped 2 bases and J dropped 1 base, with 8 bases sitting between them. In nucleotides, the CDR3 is TGTGCCAGCTCACCAATGAAAGGAACTAATGAAAAACTGTTTTTT. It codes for CASSPMKGTNEKLFF.

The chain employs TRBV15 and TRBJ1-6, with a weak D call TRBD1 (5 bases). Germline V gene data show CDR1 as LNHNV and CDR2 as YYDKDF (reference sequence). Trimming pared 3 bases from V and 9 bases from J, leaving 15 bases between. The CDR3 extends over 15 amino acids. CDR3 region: CATSSIRDPISPLHF. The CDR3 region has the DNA TGTGCCACCAGCAGTATCCGGGACCCCATTTCACCCCTCCACTTT.

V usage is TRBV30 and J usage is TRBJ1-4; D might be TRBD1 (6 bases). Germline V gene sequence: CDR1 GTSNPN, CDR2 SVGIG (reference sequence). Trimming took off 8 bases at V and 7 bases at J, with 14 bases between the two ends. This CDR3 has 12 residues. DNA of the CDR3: TGTGCCGCTGCGGGGGGGGCTGAAAAACTGTTTTTT. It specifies CAAAGGAEKLFF. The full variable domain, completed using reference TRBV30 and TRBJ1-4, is SQTIHQWPATLVQPVGSPLSLECTVEGTSNPNLYWYRQAAGRGLQLLFYSVGIGQISSEVPQNLSASRPQDRQFILSSKKLLLSDSGFYLCAAAGGAEKLFFGSGTQLSVL.

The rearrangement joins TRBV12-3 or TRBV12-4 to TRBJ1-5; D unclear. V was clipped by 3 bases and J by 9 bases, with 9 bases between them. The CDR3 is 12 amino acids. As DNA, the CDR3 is TGTGCCAGCAGTTTCCCCCGAGGGCCCCAGCATTTT. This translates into CASSFPRGPQHF.

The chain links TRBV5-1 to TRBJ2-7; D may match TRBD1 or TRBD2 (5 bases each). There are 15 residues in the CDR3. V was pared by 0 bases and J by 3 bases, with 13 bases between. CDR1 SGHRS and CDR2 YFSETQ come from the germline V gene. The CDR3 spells CASSLVGGWDYEQYF. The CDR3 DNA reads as TGCGCCAGCAGCTTGGTTGGGGGATGGGACTACGAGCAGTACTTC.

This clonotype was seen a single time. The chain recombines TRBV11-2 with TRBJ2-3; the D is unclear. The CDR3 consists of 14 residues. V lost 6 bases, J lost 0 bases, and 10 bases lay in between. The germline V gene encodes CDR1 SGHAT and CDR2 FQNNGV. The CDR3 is CASSTPHSTDTQYF. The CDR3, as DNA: TGTGCCAGCAGTACCCCCCATAGCACAGATACGCAGTATTTT.

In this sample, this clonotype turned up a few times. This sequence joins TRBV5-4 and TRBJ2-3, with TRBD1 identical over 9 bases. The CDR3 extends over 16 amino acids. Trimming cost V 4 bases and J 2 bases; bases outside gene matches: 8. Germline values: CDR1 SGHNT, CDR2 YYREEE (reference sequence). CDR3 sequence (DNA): TGTGCCAGCAGCAGTCCGGGACAGGGTTTCACAGATACGCAGTATTTT. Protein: CASSSPGQGFTDTQYF.

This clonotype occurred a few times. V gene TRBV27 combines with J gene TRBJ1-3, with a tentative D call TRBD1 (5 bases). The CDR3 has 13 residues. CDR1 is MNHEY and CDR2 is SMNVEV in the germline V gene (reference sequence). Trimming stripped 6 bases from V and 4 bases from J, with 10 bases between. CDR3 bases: TGTGCCAGCAGCCCGGGACTCGGAAACACCATATATTTT. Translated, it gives CASSPGLGNTIYF.

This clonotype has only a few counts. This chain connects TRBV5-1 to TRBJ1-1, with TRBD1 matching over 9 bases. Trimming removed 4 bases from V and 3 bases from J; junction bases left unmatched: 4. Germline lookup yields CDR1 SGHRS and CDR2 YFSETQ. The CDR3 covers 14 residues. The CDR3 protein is CASSEQGADTEAFF. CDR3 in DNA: TGCGCCAGCAGCGAACAGGGGGCCGACACTGAAGCTTTCTTT.

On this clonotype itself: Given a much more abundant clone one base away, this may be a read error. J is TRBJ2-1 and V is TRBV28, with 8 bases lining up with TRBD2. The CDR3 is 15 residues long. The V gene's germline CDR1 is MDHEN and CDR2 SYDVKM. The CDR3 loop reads CASATGLASDNERFF. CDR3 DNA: TGTGCCAGCGCCACCGGACTAGCTTCCGACAATGAGCGGTTCTTC.

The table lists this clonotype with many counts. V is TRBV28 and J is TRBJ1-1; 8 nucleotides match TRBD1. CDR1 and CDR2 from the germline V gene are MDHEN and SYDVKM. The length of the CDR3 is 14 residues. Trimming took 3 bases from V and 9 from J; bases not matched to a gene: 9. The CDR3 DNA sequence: TGTGCCAGCAGTTTGACAGGACAGGGACGAAAAGCTTTCTTT. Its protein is CASSLTGQGRKAFF.

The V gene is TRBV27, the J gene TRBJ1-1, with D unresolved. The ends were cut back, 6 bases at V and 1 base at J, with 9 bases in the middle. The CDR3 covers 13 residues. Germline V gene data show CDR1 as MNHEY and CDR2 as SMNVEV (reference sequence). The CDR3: CASRDLTNTEAFF. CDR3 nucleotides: TGTGCCAGCAGAGACCTAACGAACACTGAAGCTTTCTTT.

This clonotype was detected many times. The chain's CDR3 is CSARDAGRYNEKLFF. Written as DNA, the CDR3 is TGCAGTGCTAGAGATGCAGGGAGGTATAATGAAAAACTGTTTTTT. This rearrangement joins TRBV20-1 to TRBJ1-4; a possible D gene is TRBD1 (5 bases). V lost 0 bases and J 4 bases, leaving 12 bases between the germline ends. Looked up from germline, CDR1 is DFQATT and CDR2 is SNEGSKA (reference sequence). The CDR3 totals 15 residues.

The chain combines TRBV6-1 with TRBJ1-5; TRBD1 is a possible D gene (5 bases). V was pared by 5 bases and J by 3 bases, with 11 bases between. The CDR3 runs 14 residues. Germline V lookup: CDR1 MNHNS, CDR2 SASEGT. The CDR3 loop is CASSYGRDNQPQHF. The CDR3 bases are TGTGCCAGCAGTTATGGCAGGGACAATCAGCCCCAGCATTTT.